This T cell receptor beta chain was retrieved from a study of blood T cell repertoires in COVID-19. Looked up from germline, CDR1 is SGDLS and CDR2 is YYNGEE. V was trimmed by 3 bases and J by 12 bases, leaving 19 bases between them. CDR3 length equals 15 residues. Participant reports of clinical history set cohort assignment. Sequencing was performed with immunoSEQ multiplex PCR; in TCRdb, only in-frame clones are kept and a portion is missing. The sample records under 300,000 clones, roughly 90% being singletons. The chain links TRBV9 to TRBJ1-6; D unclear. Material: PBMCs or T cells enriched from blood (not recorded which). The sequence was obtained from a woman under 40 who had recovered from COVID-19. CDR3 DNA sequence: TGTGCCAGCAGCGCGCACCCCGATGGAGAGAGACCCCTCCACTTT. Translated: CASSAHPDGERPLHF.